One sample yielded the 15 T cell receptor beta chains listed below, sequenced in a study of cytomegalovirus exposure and HLA in healthy donors. The primer mix had 60 Vbeta and 13 Jbeta primers. Produced via immunoSEQ multiplex PCR; TCRdb's table is partial and in-frame only. The sample lists approximately 180,000 clones; under 85% were seen once. The sample consisted of PBMCs. These receptor sequences come from a human donor in good health.

This chain uses TRBV12-5 with TRBJ1-3; no clear D. The CDR3 runs 15 residues. Germline CDR1 reads LGHNT; CDR2 reads FRNRAP. V was clipped by 5 bases and J by 6 bases, with 17 bases between them. CDR3: CASGPPGLVLNTIYF. CDR3 in DNA: TGTGCTAGTGGTCCACCGGGATTAGTCTTAAACACCATATATTTT.

The chain recombines TRBV7-9 with TRBJ1-2, with D possibly being TRBD1 (6 bases). The CDR3 totals 15 residues. The germline CDR1 and CDR2 sequences are SEHNR and FQNEAQ (reference sequence). The V end lost 0 bases, the J end lost 4 bases, and 12 bases lay between the germline ends. Here the CDR3 reads CASSLAVDRTYGYTF. The CDR3, as DNA: TGTGCCAGCAGCTTAGCCGTCGACAGGACCTATGGCTACACCTTC.

In its sample, this clone was seen a few times. The junction departs from the called germline gene at one end, perhaps through a read error. V gene TRBV7-9 combines with J gene TRBJ2-5; TRBD2 matches at 11 bases. Germline loops: CDR1 SEHNR, CDR2 FQNEAQ (reference sequence). The CDR3 runs 17 residues. CDR3 sequence reads: CSSSLALAGGQGETQYF. The CDR3 nucleotides are TGTTCCAGCAGCTTAGCGCTAGCGGGGGGCCAGGGGGAGACCCAGTACTTC.

The rearrangement links TRBV6-6 to TRBJ1-1; D is possibly TRBD1 (5 bases). The CDR3 sequence is 16 residues long. CDR1 MNHNY and CDR2 SVGAGI come from the germline V gene (reference sequence). The V and J ends lost 8 bases and 3 bases respectively, with 22 bases between them. The CDR3 here is CASPPRSQGSYTEAFF. The CDR3, as DNA: TGTGCCAGCCCGCCCCGCAGTCAGGGATCATACACTGAAGCTTTCTTT.

The chain recombines TRBV7-8 with TRBJ1-2; the match to TRBD1 covers 9 bases. The germline CDR1 and CDR2 sequences are SGHVS and FQNEAQ. Trimming took 2 bases from V and 3 from J; bases not matched to a gene: 1. This CDR3 region has 14 residues. The CDR3 protein is CASSLRDRDYGYTF. The CDR3 DNA follows: TGTGCCAGCAGCTTACGGGACAGGGACTATGGCTACACCTTC.

This sequence joins TRBV11-2 and TRBJ1-6; no clear D gene. Per germline, CDR1 SGHAT and CDR2 FQNNGV. The CDR3 is 15 residues long. V shed 0 bases and J shed 7 bases, with 10 bases lying between them. The CDR3 region has the DNA TGTGCCAGCAGCTTAGATGAGGTGGCCAATTCACCCCTCCACTTT. Translated, it gives CASSLDEVANSPLHF. Variable domain in full (rest from reference TRBV11-2 and TRBJ1-6): EAGVAQSPRYKIIEKRQSVAFWCNPISGHATLYWYQQILGQGPKLLIQFQNNGVVDDSQLPKDRFSAERLKGVDSTLKIQPAKLEDSAVYLCASSLDEVANSPLHFGNGTRLTVT.

In its sample, this clone was seen a few times. The J gene is TRBJ1-1, the V gene TRBV4-1; 7 nucleotides align to TRBD1. Germline V gives CDR1 MGHRA, CDR2 YSYEKL. The CDR3 contains 14 residues. The ends lost 2 bases at V and 7 bases at J; junction bases unmatched: 7. The CDR3 nucleotides read TGCGCCAGCAGCCAACCGACAGGGAGTGGTGAAGCTTTCTTT. Amino acid sequence: CASSQPTGSGEAFF.

V gene TRBV6-6 combines with J gene TRBJ2-3; 7 nucleotides match TRBD2. The CDR3 runs 16 residues. Germline V gene sequence: CDR1 MNHNY, CDR2 SVGAGI (reference sequence). Unmatched junction bases numbered 10, after V lost 3 bases and J lost 4 bases. The CDR3 coding sequence is TGTGCCAGCAGTTATTCAGCGGGGCCTGAGGCAGATACGCAGTATTTT. Residues: CASSYSAGPEADTQYF.

V is TRBV19 and J is TRBJ2-1; a weak D match, TRBD2 (6 bases). The CDR3 is 15 residues long. Per germline, CDR1 LNHDA and CDR2 SQIVND (reference sequence). V lost 6 bases, J lost 1 base, and 13 bases lay in between. The CDR3 nucleotides are TGTGCCAGTAGAACTAGCTCAGGGTCCTACAATGAGCAGTTCTTC. This codes for CASRTSSGSYNEQFF.

Only a few counts were recorded for this clone. The chain joins TRBV5-4 to TRBJ2-5, with 7 bases fitting TRBD2. The germline V gene has CDR1 SGHNT and CDR2 YYREEE (reference sequence). The CDR3 length is 13 residues. V shed 3 bases, J shed 5 bases, and the junction held 4 bases outside the gene matches. This CDR3 is CASSSAGEETQYF. The CDR3, as DNA: TGTGCCAGCAGCTCGGCGGGGGAGGAGACCCAGTACTTC. Full variable domain (missing parts from reference TRBV5-4 and TRBJ2-5): ETGVTQSPTHLIKTRGQQVTLRCSSQSGHNTVSWYQQALGQGPQFIFQYYREEENGRGNFPPRFSGLQFPNYSSELNVNALELDDSALYLCASSSAGEETQYFGPGTRLLVL.

This rearrangement joins TRBV4-3 to TRBJ2-7, with 7 nucleotides matching TRBD1. J lost 1 base, V lost 0 bases, and 3 bases had no gene match. Germline CDR1 is LGHNA and CDR2 is YSLEER. This CDR3 comprises 15 residues. The CDR3 coding sequence is TGCGCCAGCAGCCAAGATACAGGGGAATCCTACGAGCAGTACTTC. The encoded protein is CASSQDTGESYEQYF.

V and J are TRBV19 and TRBJ2-3; D may be TRBD1 (5 bases). The V gene lost 5 bases and the J gene lost 2 bases, with 11 bases spanning the gap. The CDR3 is 14 amino acids. CDR1 is LNHDA and CDR2 is SQIVND in the germline V gene (reference sequence). The CDR3 DNA sequence: TGTGCCAGTAGTTCCCCAGGGCCCACAGATACGCAGTATTTT. Translation gives CASSSPGPTDTQYF.

This chain joins TRBV27 and TRBJ1-6; D is unclear. CDR3 length equals 12 residues. From germline, CDR1 is MNHEY and CDR2 SMNVEV (reference sequence). The V end was cut by 4 bases, the J end by 6 bases, with 4 bases between. CDR3 amino acids: CASSWPNSPLHF. The DNA of the CDR3 is TGTGCCAGCAGTTGGCCTAATTCACCCCTCCACTTT.

The chain carries TRBV4-1 and TRBJ1-3; 10 nucleotides line up with TRBD1. The CDR3 sequence is 18 residues long. Germline V gene lookup returns CDR1 MGHRA and CDR2 YSYEKL. After removal of 4 bases from V and 0 bases from J, the junction contained 9 bases not matched to a gene. The CDR3 spells CASSRQRQGAISGNTIYF. Written as DNA, the CDR3 is TGCGCCAGCAGCCGGCAGCGACAGGGGGCCATCTCTGGAAACACCATATATTTT.

The chain carries TRBV5-1 and TRBJ1-1; weak D call: TRBD1 (5 bases). This CDR3 has 16 residues. Trimming removed 4 bases at V and 3 bases at J, with 19 bases between. CDR1 is SGHRS and CDR2 is YFSETQ in the germline V gene. The CDR3 here is CASSMGGGGWDTEAFF. The CDR3, as DNA: TGCGCCAGCAGCATGGGTGGCGGGGGATGGGACACTGAAGCTTTCTTT.